One sample yielded the 20 T cell receptor beta chains listed below, sequenced in a study of CD8+ T cells in alopecia areata. The treatment is: oral pan-JAK inhibitor, 5-10 mg twice daily. Following extraction, RNA underwent reverse transcription to cDNA, which served as the sequencing template. The assay was immunoSEQ multiplex PCR, and TCRdb's table has in-frame clones only and misses some. The sample lists fewer than 150,000 clones, approximately 52% occurring once. The sequencing used CD8+ T cells sorted from blood, collected at week 4, from a patient treated with tofacitinib. The receptors were sampled from a human donor with alopecia areata.

This clone has a handful of counts. V and J are TRBV4-1 and TRBJ2-7; 9 bases map to TRBD1. With 4 bases clipped from V and 4 bases from J, the junction kept 8 bases outside the gene matches. This CDR3 is 15 amino acids long. The germline V gene has CDR1 MGHRA and CDR2 YSYEKL. CDR3 in amino acids: CASSLTRDRVYEQYF. The CDR3 nucleotides are TGCGCCAGCAGCCTTACCCGGGACAGGGTTTACGAGCAGTACTTC.

Only a few counts were recorded for this clone. The gene calls are TRBV29-1 and TRBJ2-7; TRBD2 might be the D (6 bases). This CDR3 spans 13 amino acids. Looked up from germline, CDR1 is SQVTM and CDR2 is ANQGSEA. V was cut by 6 bases and J by 0 bases, with 12 bases left in between. Written as DNA, the CDR3 is TGCAGCGTGTCTGACGGGAGCTCCTACGAGCAGTACTTC. Translation: CSVSDGSSYEQYF.

This clone was seen only a few times. In DNA, the CDR3 is TGTGCCAGCAGCTTGTTAGCGGGCCACACAGATACGCAGTATTTT. It specifies CASSLLAGHTDTQYF. The chain recombines TRBV5-6 with TRBJ2-3; 7 bases agree with TRBD2. J lost 2 bases, V lost 1 base, and 4 bases had no gene match. Germline V gene lookup returns CDR1 SGHDT and CDR2 YYEEEE. This CDR3 contains 15 residues.

This clone was recorded a few times. The V and J genes are TRBV4-3 and TRBJ2-3; tentative D call: TRBD2 (5 bases). This CDR3 has 14 amino acids. Trimming left V 0 bases short and J 3 bases short, with 7 bases between. Germline V lookup: CDR1 LGHNA, CDR2 YSLEER. The CDR3 DNA is TGCGCCAGCAGCCAAGATCCGGGGACAGATACGCAGTATTTT. Protein sequence: CASSQDPGTDTQYF.

The chain links TRBV6-5 to TRBJ2-6; D gene uncertain. V dropped 4 bases and J dropped 1 base, with 8 bases sitting between them. This CDR3 contains 15 residues. Germline lookup yields CDR1 MNHEY and CDR2 SVGAGI. The CDR3 coding sequence is TGTGCCAGCAGTTTCTTTGATTCTGGGGCCAACGTCCTGACTTTC. Translation: CASSFFDSGANVLTF.

The chain is built from TRBV6-4 and TRBJ1-2, with 8 nucleotides matching TRBD1. Germline CDR1 and CDR2: MRHNA and SNTAGT. CDR3 size: 13 residues. V gave up 5 bases and J gave up 7 bases; unmatched junction bases: 6. This CDR3 is CASSNLDRGGYTF. The DNA of the CDR3 is TGTGCCAGCAGTAACCTAGACAGGGGTGGCTACACCTTC.

The chain has TRBV29-1 and TRBJ2-7; 7 positions match TRBD1. J gave up 4 bases and V 0 bases, and 9 bases lay outside the gene matches. Germline V CDR1 and CDR2: SQVTM, ANQGSEA. CDR3 length: 15 residues. The CDR3 DNA reads TGCAGCGTTGAAGACAGGGGGAAGAGTTTGTACGAGCAGTACTTC. Protein: CSVEDRGKSLYEQYF.

The gene calls are TRBV9 and TRBJ1-3; perhaps TRBD1 as D (6 bases). This CDR3 comprises 17 residues. Trimming pared 4 bases from V and 2 bases from J, leaving 19 bases between. Per the germline V gene, CDR1 is SGDLS and CDR2 is YYNGEE. The DNA for the CDR3 is TGTGCCAGCAGCCCATCAGGGAAAACAGGGACTGGAAACACCATATATTTT. This codes for CASSPSGKTGTGNTIYF.

The gene calls are TRBV4-3 and TRBJ2-2, with D unresolved. The CDR3 spans 14 residues. Trimming shortened V by 1 base and J by 4 bases, and 7 bases separated the two germline ends. Germline CDR1 and CDR2: LGHNA and YSLEER. The CDR3 here is CASSQVLATGELFF. For the CDR3, the DNA is TGCGCCAGCAGCCAAGTGTTGGCCACCGGGGAGCTGTTTTTT.

Here the CDR3 DNA reads TGTGCCAGCAGCTTGACGGGGGGCTCCTACAATGAGCAGTTCTTC. Encoded protein: CASSLTGGSYNEQFF. This chain uses TRBV5-6 with TRBJ2-1; TRBD2 matches at 7 bases. CDR3 length: 15 residues. CDR1 is SGHDT, CDR2 YYEEEE, per germline. V lost 1 base and J lost 0; bases outside the gene matches: 1. The variable domain in full, with the rest retrieved from reference TRBV5-6 and TRBJ2-1, is DAGVTQSPTHLIKTRGQQVTLRCSPKSGHDTVSWYQQALGQGPQFIFQYYEEEERQRGNFPDRFSGHQFPNYSSELNVNALLLGDSALYLCASSLTGGSYNEQFFGPGTRLTVL.

This clone was observed a handful of times. The rearrangement joins TRBV5-1 to TRBJ1-2; TRBD1 is a possible D gene (6 bases). V was cut by 4 bases and J by 6 bases, with 13 bases left in between. The CDR3 is 13 residues long. The germline gives CDR1 SGHRS, CDR2 YFSETQ. CDR3 in amino acids: CASSMDSYNGYTF. The CDR3 DNA follows: TGCGCCAGCAGCATGGACAGCTATAATGGCTACACCTTC.

The rearrangement joins TRBV5-6 to TRBJ1-2; D gene ambiguous. Trimming left V 0 bases short and J 8 bases short, with 11 bases between. Per the germline V gene, CDR1 is SGHDT and CDR2 is YYEEEE. This CDR3 comprises 13 residues. CDR3 in amino acids: CASSLGNTLGYTF. The DNA for the CDR3 is TGTGCCAGCAGCTTGGGGAACACTCTAGGCTACACCTTC.

The chain joins TRBV6-5 to TRBJ1-1, with D tentatively TRBD1 (5 bases). Trimming shortened V by 5 bases and J by 6 bases, and 13 bases separated the two germline ends. The germline V gene has CDR1 MNHEY and CDR2 SVGAGI. This CDR3 is built from 13 residues. The CDR3 nucleotides read TGTGCCAGCAGTGGGGGAGGGAGGTCTGAAGCTTTCTTT. Its protein product is CASSGGGRSEAFF.

The chain carries TRBV13 and TRBJ2-7; D gene ambiguous. This CDR3 is 14 amino acids long. Germline V gene data show CDR1 as PRHDT and CDR2 as FYEKMQ (reference sequence). V gave up 3 bases and J gave up 3 bases, with 12 bases separating them. The CDR3 region has the DNA TGTGCCAGCAGCTTGGGGTTGGCGAACTACGAGCAGTACTTC. It encodes CASSLGLANYEQYF.

Only a few counts were recorded for this clone. The V and J genes are TRBV27 and TRBJ2-7, with TRBD1 matching over 7 bases. Germline CDR1 MNHEY, CDR2 SMNVEV (reference sequence). Trimming at V came to 4 bases and at J to 6 bases, leaving 6 bases not matched to a gene. The CDR3 consists of 13 residues. CDR3 loop: CASSSTGVGEQYF. The CDR3 DNA sequence: TGTGCCAGCAGTTCCACAGGGGTTGGCGAGCAGTACTTC.

The chain uses TRBV23-1 and TRBJ2-5, with TRBD2 matching over 9 bases. TRBV23-1 is an ORF for which the function is uncertain. The CDR3 is made up of 19 amino acids. V trimming: 2 bases; J trimming: 2 bases; junction bases outside the gene matches: 15. DNA for the CDR3: TGCGCCAGCAGTCAACCGCCCCCACCTCTAGCGGGGATTCAAGAGACCCAGTACTTC. This codes for CASSQPPPPLAGIQETQYF.

The V call is TRBV5-1, the J call TRBJ1-1, with D possibly TRBD1 on 6 matching bases. Trimming pared 7 bases from V and 6 bases from J, leaving 13 bases between. This CDR3 spans 12 amino acids. Germline V gene data show CDR1 as SGHRS and CDR2 as YFSETQ. The CDR3 coding sequence is TGCGCCAGCGGGTTGGACAGTCCTGAAGCTTTCTTT. This sequence encodes CASGLDSPEAFF.

The chain couples TRBV11-2 to TRBJ2-1; 7 bases agree with TRBD1. Looked up from germline, CDR1 is SGHAT and CDR2 is FQNNGV. With V trimmed by 0 bases and J by 4 bases, 6 bases remained unmatched. This CDR3 has 16 residues. The CDR3 DNA sequence: TGTGCCAGCAGCTTAGAGGCTCGGACAGGATACAATGAGCAGTTCTTC. Its translation is CASSLEARTGYNEQFF.

The chain has TRBV20-1 and TRBJ1-2; D is unclear. Trimming took off 3 bases at V and 6 bases at J, with 8 bases between the two ends. The length of the CDR3 is 11 residues. Germline V gene sequence: CDR1 DFQATT, CDR2 SNEGSKA (reference sequence). CDR3 DNA sequence: TGCAGTGCTAGTGGGCAAAATGGCTACACCTTC. Residues: CSASGQNGYTF.

The table lists this clone with a few counts. The CDR3 nucleotides read TGTGCCAGCAGCAATCAGGGAGGAGAAGAAAAACTGTTTTTT. It yields the protein CASSNQGGEEKLFF. The rearrangement joins TRBV13 to TRBJ1-4, with D possibly being TRBD1 (5 bases). The V end lost 5 bases, the J end lost 8 bases, and 15 bases lay between the germline ends. Germline V CDR1 and CDR2: PRHDT, FYEKMQ (reference sequence). The CDR3 totals 14 residues.